This T cell receptor (beta chain) was profiled in a study of shared clonotypes between healthy human individuals. Each of the donors was a healthy adult who was HIV-negative and had not had a recent acute infection or vaccination. The donors, all of them Caucasian adults, lived in Nashville, Tennessee. Points on this clone: Its antigen is currently unknown.

Points from the study as a whole: Among non-shared clonotypes, generation probabilities were lower than among those shared by all four donors.

Trimming took off 5 bases at V and 1 base at J, with 17 bases between the two ends. CDR1 SQVTM and CDR2 ANQGSEA come from the germline V gene. This CDR3 region has 15 residues. Using immunoSEQ multiplex PCR, the repertoire was profiled, and TCRdb retains in-frame clones only, with some absent. The data show about 2.4 million clones, 90% to 95% seen once. The sample comprised naive CD4+ T cells from PBMCs. The sample's subset: CD45RA+ positively selected. This sequence joins TRBV29-1 and TRBJ1-2, with a weak D call TRBD1 (5 bases). The sequence was obtained from a man younger than 35 in good health. Some clones in this sample may be carry-over from other donors' samples. Here the CDR3 DNA reads TGCAGCGTTTCGCGGCAGGGCACGATTAACTATGGCTACACCTTC. This gives the protein CSVSRQGTINYGYTF.